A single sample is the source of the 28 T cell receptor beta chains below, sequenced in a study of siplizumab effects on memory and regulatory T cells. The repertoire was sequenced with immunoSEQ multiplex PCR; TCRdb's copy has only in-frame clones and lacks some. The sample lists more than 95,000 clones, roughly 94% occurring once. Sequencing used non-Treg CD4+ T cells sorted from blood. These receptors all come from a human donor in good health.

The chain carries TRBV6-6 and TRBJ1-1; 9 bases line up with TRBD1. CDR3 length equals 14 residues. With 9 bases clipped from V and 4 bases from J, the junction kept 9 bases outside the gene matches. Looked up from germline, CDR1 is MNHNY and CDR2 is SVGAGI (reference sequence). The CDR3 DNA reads TGTGCCAGTACCGGGACAGGGAGGACCACTGAAGCTTTCTTT. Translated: CASTGTGRTTEAFF.

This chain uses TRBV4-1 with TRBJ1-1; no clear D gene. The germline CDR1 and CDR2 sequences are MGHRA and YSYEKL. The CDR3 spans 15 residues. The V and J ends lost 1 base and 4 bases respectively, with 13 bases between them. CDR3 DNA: TGCGCCAGCAGCCAAGGGCCTTTGAAAGGCACTGAAGCTTTCTTT. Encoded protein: CASSQGPLKGTEAFF.

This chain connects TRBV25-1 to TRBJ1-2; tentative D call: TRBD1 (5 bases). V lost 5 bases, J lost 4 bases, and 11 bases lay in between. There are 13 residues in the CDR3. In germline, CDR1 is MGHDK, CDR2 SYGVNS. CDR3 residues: CASSPDRTYGYTF. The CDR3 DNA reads TGTGCCAGCAGTCCTGACAGAACCTATGGCTACACCTTC.

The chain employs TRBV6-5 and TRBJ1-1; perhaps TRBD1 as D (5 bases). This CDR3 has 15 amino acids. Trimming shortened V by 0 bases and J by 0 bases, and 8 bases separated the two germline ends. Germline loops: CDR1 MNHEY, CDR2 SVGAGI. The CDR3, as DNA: TGTGCCAGCAGTTACTCGGGGGTCTTGAACACTGAAGCTTTCTTT. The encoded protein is CASSYSGVLNTEAFF.

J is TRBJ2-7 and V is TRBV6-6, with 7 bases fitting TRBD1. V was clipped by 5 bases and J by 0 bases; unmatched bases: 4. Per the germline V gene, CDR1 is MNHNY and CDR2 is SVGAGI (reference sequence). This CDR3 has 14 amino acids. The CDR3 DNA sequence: TGTGCCAGCAGTCAATGGGACAGCTCCTACGAGCAGTACTTC. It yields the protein CASSQWDSSYEQYF.

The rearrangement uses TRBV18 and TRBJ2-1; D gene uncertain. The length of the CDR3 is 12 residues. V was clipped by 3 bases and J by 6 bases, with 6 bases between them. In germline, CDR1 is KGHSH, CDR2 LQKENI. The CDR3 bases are TGTGCCAGCTCACCCTTTCTCAATGAGCAGTTCTTC. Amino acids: CASSPFLNEQFF.

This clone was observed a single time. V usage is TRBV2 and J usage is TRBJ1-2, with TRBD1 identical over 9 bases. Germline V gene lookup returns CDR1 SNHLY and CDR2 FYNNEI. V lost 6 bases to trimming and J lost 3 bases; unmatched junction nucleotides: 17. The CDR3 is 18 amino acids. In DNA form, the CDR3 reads TGTGCCAGCAGACCCCCCGACGGGACAGGGTATGCGGACTATGGCTACACCTTC. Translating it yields CASRPPDGTGYADYGYTF.

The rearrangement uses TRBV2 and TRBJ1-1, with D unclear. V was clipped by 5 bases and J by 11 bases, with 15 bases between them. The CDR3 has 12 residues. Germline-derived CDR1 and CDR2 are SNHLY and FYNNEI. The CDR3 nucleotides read TGTGCCAGCAGTCCCGAGTTCCTAGTGGCTTTCTTT. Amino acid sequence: CASSPEFLVAFF.

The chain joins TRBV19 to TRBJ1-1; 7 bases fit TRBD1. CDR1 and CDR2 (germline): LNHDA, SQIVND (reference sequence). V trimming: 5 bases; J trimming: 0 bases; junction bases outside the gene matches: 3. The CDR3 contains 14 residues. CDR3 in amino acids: CASSVDRVNTEAFF. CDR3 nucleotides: TGTGCCAGTAGTGTCGACAGGGTGAACACTGAAGCTTTCTTT.

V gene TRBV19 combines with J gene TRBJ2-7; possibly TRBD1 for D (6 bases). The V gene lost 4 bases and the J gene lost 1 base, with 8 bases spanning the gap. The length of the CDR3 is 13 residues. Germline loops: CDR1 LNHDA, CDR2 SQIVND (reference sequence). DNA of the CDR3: TGTGCCAGTAGTAGGGGGCTGTCCTACGAGCAGTACTTC. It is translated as CASSRGLSYEQYF.

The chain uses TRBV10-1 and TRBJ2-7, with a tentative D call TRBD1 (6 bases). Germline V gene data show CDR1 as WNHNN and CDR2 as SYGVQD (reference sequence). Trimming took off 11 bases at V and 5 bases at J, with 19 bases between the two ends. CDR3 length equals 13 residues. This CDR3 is CAGKKDRIHEQYF. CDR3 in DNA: TGCGCCGGAAAAAAAGACAGGATCCACGAGCAGTACTTC.

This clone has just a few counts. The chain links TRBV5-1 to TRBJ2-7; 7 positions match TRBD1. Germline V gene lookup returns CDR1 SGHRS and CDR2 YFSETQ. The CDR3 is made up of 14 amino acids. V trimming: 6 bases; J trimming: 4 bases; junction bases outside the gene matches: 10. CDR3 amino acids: CASTPERQGYEQYF. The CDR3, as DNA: TGCGCCAGCACCCCTGAGAGACAGGGTTACGAGCAGTACTTC.

CDR3: CASSYGQGAYEQYF. The DNA for the CDR3 is TGTGCCAGCAGTTACGGGCAGGGGGCCTACGAGCAGTACTTC. The chain uses TRBV6-5 and TRBJ2-7; 7 bases align to TRBD1. Germline CDR1 is MNHEY and CDR2 is SVGAGI. The V segment lost 2 bases and the J segment 2 bases; nucleotides outside the gene matches: 3. The CDR3 spans 14 residues.

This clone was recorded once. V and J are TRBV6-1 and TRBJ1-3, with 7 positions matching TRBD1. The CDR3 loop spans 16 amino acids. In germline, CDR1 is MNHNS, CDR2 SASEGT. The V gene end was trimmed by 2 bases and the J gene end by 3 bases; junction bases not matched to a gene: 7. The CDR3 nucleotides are TGTGCCAGCAGTGAATACCCAGGGGGGCTTGGAAACACCATATATTTT. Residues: CASSEYPGGLGNTIYF.

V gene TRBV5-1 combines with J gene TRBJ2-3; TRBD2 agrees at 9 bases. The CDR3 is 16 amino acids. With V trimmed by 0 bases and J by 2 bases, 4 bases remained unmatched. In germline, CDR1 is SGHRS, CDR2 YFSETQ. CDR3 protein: CASSLGLAGITDTQYF. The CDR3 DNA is TGCGCCAGCAGCTTGGGTCTAGCGGGAATCACAGATACGCAGTATTTT. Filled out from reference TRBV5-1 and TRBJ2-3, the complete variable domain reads KAGVTQTPRYLIKTRGQQVTLSCSPISGHRSVSWYQQTPGQGLQFLFEYFSETQRNKGNFPGRFSGRQFSNSRSEMNVSTLELGDSALYLCASSLGLAGITDTQYFGPGTRLTVL.

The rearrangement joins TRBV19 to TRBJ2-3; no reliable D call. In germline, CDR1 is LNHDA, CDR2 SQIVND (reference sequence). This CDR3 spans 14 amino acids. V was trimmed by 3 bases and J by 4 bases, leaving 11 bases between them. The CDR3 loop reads CASSIDTVADTQYF. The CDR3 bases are TGTGCCAGTAGTATCGACACGGTAGCAGATACGCAGTATTTT.

The CDR3 DNA reads TGTGCCAGCAGTGAAGCCGGGAGGGGGGGCAGCTCTTGGTACTTC. It translates to CASSEAGRGGSSWYF. The V and J genes are TRBV2 and TRBJ2-5; 8 positions match TRBD2. From germline, CDR1 is SNHLY and CDR2 FYNNEI. CDR3 length: 15 amino acids. V shed 0 bases and J 13 bases; nucleotides not matched to a gene: 13.

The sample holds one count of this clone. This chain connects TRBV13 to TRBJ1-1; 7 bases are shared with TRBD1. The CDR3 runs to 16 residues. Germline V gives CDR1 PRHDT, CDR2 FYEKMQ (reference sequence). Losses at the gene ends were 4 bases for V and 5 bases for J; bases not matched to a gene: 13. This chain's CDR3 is CASSSKGDRASTEAFF. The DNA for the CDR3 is TGTGCCAGCAGCTCAAAGGGCGACAGGGCCTCGACTGAAGCTTTCTTT.

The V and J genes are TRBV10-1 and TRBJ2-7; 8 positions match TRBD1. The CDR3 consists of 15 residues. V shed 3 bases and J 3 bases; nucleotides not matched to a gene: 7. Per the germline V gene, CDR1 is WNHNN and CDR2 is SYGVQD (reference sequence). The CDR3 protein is CASSEGGRGLYEQYF. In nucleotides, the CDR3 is TGCGCCAGCAGTGAAGGAGGCAGGGGGCTCTACGAGCAGTACTTC.

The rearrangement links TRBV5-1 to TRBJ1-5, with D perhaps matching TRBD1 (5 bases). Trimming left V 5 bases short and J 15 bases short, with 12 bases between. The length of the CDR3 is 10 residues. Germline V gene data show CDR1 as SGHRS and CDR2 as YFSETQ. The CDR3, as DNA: TGCGCCAGCAGGACCGGGACGGGGCATTTT. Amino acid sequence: CASRTGTGHF.

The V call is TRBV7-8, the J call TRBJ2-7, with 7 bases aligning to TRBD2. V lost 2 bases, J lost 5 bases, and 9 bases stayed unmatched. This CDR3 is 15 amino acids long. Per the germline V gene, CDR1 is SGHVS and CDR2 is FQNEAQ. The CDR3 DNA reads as TGTGCCAGCAGCTTATGGGAGGGCCATATCAACGAGCAGTACTTC. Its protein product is CASSLWEGHINEQYF.

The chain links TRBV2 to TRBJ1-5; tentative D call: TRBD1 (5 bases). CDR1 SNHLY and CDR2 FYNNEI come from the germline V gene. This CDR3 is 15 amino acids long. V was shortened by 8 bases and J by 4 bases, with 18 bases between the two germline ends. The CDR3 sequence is CASGKSGLANQPQHF. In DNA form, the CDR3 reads TGTGCCAGCGGGAAATCAGGGTTGGCAAATCAGCCCCAGCATTTT.

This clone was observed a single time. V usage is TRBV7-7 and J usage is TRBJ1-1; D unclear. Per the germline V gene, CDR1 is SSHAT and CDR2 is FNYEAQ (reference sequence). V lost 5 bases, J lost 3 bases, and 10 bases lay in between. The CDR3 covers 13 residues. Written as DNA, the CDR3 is TGTGCCAGCAGCCCCAACCTGGACACTGAAGCTTTCTTT. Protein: CASSPNLDTEAFF. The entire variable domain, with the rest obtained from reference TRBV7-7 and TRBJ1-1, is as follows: GAGVSQSPRYKVTKRGQDVTLRCDPISSHATLYWYQQALGQGPEFLTYFNYEAQPDKSGLPSDRFSAERPEGSISTLTIQRTEQRDSAMYRCASSPNLDTEAFFGQGTRLTVV.

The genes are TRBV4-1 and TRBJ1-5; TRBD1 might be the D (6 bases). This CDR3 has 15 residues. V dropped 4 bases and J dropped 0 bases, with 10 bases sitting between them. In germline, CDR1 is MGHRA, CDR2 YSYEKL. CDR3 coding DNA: TGCGCCAGCAGCCGGTACAGGGATAGCAATCAGCCCCAGCATTTT. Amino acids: CASSRYRDSNQPQHF.

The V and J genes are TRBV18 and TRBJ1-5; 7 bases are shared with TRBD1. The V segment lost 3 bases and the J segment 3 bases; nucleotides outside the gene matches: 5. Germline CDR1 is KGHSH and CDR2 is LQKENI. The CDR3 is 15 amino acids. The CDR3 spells CASSPSGTVNQPQHF. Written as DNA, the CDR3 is TGTGCCAGCTCACCGAGTGGGACAGTCAATCAGCCCCAGCATTTT.

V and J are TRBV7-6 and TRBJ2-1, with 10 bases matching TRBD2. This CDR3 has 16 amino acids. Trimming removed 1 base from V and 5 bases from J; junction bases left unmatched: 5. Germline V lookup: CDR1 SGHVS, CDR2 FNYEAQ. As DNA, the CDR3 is TGTGCCAGCAGCTTAGGTGGGACTAGCGCCGACAATGAGCAGTTCTTC. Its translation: CASSLGGTSADNEQFF.

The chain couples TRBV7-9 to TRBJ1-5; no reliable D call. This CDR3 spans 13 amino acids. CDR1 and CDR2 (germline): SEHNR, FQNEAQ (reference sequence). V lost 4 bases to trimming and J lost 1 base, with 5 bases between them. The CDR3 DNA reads TGTGCCAGCAGCTCGGACAGCAATCAGCCCCAGCATTTT. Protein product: CASSSDSNQPQHF.

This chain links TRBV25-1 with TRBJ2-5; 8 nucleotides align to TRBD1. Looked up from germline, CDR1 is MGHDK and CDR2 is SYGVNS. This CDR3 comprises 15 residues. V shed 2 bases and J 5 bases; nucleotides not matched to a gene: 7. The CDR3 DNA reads TGTGCCAGCAGTGAACGGACAGGGTTGAGGGAGACCCAGTACTTC. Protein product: CASSERTGLRETQYF.